Detailed here is one T cell receptor beta chain. This clone occurred a few times. Its target antigen remains unknown. No per-base quality is available; no much larger clone lies one base away. This entry comes from a study of cytomegalovirus exposure and HLA in healthy donors (dated by TCRdb to 2017 to 2019). A note on the overall study: According to a later analysis, one platform produced both the 120 validation repertoires and the approximately 600 repertoires of the first cohort. The study was designed to test whether signatures of past pathogen exposure could be identified by cataloging public T cell receptors. A separate validation cohort of roughly 110 different subjects was used in addition to the roughly 700-subject first cohort. High-throughput TCR immunosequencing, statistical association of individual TCRs with disease status, and machine learning were combined to predict cytomegalovirus infection status. Overall study results and their limits: Subsequent analysis determined that TCRs grouped into clusters in the first cohort also showed a tendency toward co-occurrence across the 120 or so validation repertoires, and roughly 95% of cluster scores exceeded 0. A few of the identified cytomegalovirus-associated TCR beta chains were confirmed in vitro to be specific for cytomegalovirus antigens. It was suggested by the authors that the approach could potentially be generalized to other disease states and immunological phenotypes. A later analysis lacked HLA typing for the validation cohort, so it scored co-occurrence in that cohort across all 110 or so repertoires. The classifier was reported to diagnose cytomegalovirus status with high specificity and sensitivity in both the original cohort and the validation cohort. The study listed approximately 150 TCR beta chains as associated with cytomegalovirus. While some public TCRs were present in many individuals, most TCR sequences turned up only very rarely across donors.

The germline V end is reduced by 4 bases and the J end by 5 bases; junction bases left unmatched: 10. Spanning cysteine to phenylalanine, the CDR3 consists of 15 amino acids. Of all the DNA, just the CDR3 is kept, 45 bases in frame from base 1. CDR1 and CDR2 are drawn from the germline V gene: SQVTM, ANQGSEA. The donors were included in the validation cohort of roughly 130 subjects, a group kept apart from the approximately 650-subject first cohort. Library method: the immunoSEQ multiplex PCR assay. The authors' pipeline ran thus. A statistical classification framework was built to diagnose cytomegalovirus status from the catalog of TCR beta chain sequences. TCRdb retrieved this table from immuneACCESS and kept in-frame rearrangements only. Not all clones are present; in checked studies, unresolved V genes account for under half, and no reason is known for the remainder. Clone size and V and J calls were adopted from that table, with D and trimming inferred from the DNA. This sample gives tens of thousands of clones in total; roughly 88% of them show up just once. The top ten clonotypes cover roughly 1.9% of the sample.

The sequence derives from a man aged 30 to 45 in good health and CMV-seronegative. Rearrangement joined TRBV29-1 to TRBJ2-1; TRBD1 fits 8 bases in the junction. Sequencing used PBMCs. The CDR3 sequence is CSVGTGFLGNNEQFF. The DNA sequence is as follows: TGCAGCGTTGGGACAGGGTTTTTGGGAAACAATGAGCAGTTCTTC.